This TCR beta chain was observed in a study of post-analysis software for immune sequencing data. Across the study: Relapsing-remitting, secondary progressive and progressive-relapsing multiple sclerosis courses were included. The study's findings and limits: Patients used a handful of TRBV segments, including TRBV5-6, TRBV5-1 and TRBV20-1, more often than controls.

The germline V gene has CDR1 SEHNR and CDR2 FQNEAQ (reference sequence). The CDR3 totals 15 residues. Trimming took 1 base from V and 4 from J, leaving 13 bases between them. TCR beta cDNA libraries had unique molecular identifiers. The T cell input of about 0.9 to 11 million gave about 500,000 cDNA molecules. MiXCR was run by TCRdb on the PCR reads, yielding one entry per CDR3 protein. Of about 380,000 distinct CDR3 sequences listed, around 37% are singletons. A few counts support this clonotype. Its matching antigen is unknown. V usage is TRBV7-9 and J usage is TRBJ2-5; D assignment may be TRBD1 or TRBD2 (5 bases each). Sequenced: blood. The receptor was derived from a girl aged 5-17 years with multiple sclerosis. The CDR3 sequence is CASSLGGEQRETQYF. In nucleotides, the CDR3 is TGTGCCAGCAGCTTAGGAGGGGAGCAGCGAGAGACCCAGTACTTC.